In its sample, the clone carrying this T cell receptor beta chain was seen once. Clones were sequenced by immunoSEQ multiplex PCR, and TCRdb holds only the in-frame ones, with some missing. The sample consists of about 41,000 clones, less than 80% of them appearing once. Histologic diagnosis was independently verified by two lung pathologists. The data were obtained in a study of immune evolution from preneoplasia to lung adenocarcinoma. J lost 3 bases, V lost 2 bases, and 4 bases had no gene match. CDR3 size: 15 residues. The germline V gene has CDR1 MGHRA and CDR2 YSYEKL. The origin of this receptor is a person between 55 and 70 years old with lung adenocarcinoma. The material sequenced was FFPE invasive lung adenocarcinoma tissue. The chain employs TRBV4-1 and TRBJ2-7; 10 nucleotides align to TRBD2. This CDR3 is CASSQSSGSFYEQYF. The CDR3 DNA follows: TGCGCCAGCAGCCAATCTAGCGGGAGTTTCTACGAGCAGTACTTC.